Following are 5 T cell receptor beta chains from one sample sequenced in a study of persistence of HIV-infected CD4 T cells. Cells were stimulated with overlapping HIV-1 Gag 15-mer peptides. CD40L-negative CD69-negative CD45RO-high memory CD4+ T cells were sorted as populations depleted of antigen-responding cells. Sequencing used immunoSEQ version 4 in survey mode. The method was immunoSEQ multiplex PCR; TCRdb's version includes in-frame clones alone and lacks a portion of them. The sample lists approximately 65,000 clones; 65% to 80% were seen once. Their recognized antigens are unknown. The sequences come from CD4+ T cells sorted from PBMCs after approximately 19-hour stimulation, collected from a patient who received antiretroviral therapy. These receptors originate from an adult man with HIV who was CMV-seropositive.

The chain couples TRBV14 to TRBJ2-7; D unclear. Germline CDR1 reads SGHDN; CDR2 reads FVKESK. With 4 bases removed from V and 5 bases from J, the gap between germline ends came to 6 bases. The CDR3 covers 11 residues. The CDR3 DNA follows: TGTGCCAGCAGCCTTACCCACGAGCAGTACTTC. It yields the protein CASSLTHEQYF.

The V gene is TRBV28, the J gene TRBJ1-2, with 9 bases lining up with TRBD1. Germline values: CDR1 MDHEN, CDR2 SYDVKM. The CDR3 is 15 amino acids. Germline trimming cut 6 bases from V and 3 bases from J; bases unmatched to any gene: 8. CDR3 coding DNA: TGTGCCAGCAGCCCAGTGACAGGGGGTGACTATGGCTACACCTTC. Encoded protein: CASSPVTGGDYGYTF.

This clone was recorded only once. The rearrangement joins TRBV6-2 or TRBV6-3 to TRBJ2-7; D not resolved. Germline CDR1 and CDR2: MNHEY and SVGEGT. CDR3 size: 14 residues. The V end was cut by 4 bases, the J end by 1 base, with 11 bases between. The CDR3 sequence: CASSSNLGSYEQYF. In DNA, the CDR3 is TGTGCCAGCAGTTCGAATTTGGGGTCCTACGAGCAGTACTTC.

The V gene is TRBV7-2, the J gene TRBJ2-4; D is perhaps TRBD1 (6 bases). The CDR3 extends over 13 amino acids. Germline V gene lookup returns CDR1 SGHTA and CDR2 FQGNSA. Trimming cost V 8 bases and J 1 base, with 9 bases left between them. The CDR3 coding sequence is TGTGCCAGCGCGACAGGTGCCAAAAACATTCAGTACTTC. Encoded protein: CASATGAKNIQYF.

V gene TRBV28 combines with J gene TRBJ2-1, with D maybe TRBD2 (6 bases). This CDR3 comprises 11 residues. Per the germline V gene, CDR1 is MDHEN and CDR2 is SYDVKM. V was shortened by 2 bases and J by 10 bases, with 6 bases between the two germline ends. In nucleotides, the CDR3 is TGTGCCAGCAGTTTACGGGGGGAGCAGTTCTTC. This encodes CASSLRGEQFF.